This TCR beta chain stems from a study of shared clonotypes between healthy human individuals. Study results and caveats: As a rule, naive subsets had a larger estimated richness than memory subsets.

Comment on this clone: As yet, its antigen is unknown.

Over several immunoSEQ plates, each subset's genomic DNA was distributed in even portions. Here immunoSEQ multiplex PCR was the method, and the copy in TCRdb shows in-frame clones only, minus some. The sample includes roughly 1,500,000 clones, 95% to 99% of them seen just once. Germline CDR1 reads SNHLY; CDR2 reads FYNNEI. The CDR3 sequence is 16 residues long. The germline V and J ends were trimmed by 2 bases and 0 bases, with 10 bases remaining between them. The chain recombines TRBV2 with TRBJ1-4; no reliable D call. The sample taken for sequencing was naive CD4+ T cells sorted from blood. Indicated subset: CD45RA+ positively selected. The source of this sequence is a man aged 25 to 40 in good health. DNA for the CDR3: TGTGCCAGCAGTGAAAGGGCCCCCGCAACTAATGAAAAACTGTTTTTT. Its translation is CASSERAPATNEKLFF. Combining the CDR3 with reference TRBV2 and TRBJ1-4 gives the whole variable domain EPEVTQTPSHQVTQMGQEVILRCVPISNHLYFYWYRQILGQKVEFLVSFYNNEISEKSEIFDDQFSVERPDGSNFTLKIRSTKLEDSAMYFCASSERAPATNEKLFFGSGTQLSVL.